Following are 23 T cell receptor beta chains from one sample sequenced in a study of vaccination effects on CD4 cells after COVID-19 (dated by TCRdb to between 2021 and 2024). What these receptors recognize is not known. After about 10 days of culture, CD4+ T cells were isolated with the EasySep CD4+ T cell isolation kit. Libraries came from the immunoSEQ multiplex PCR assay. TCRdb's version of the immuneACCESS table is confined to in-frame rearrangements and falls short of the full clone set. An unresolved V gene accounts for under half of the shortfall where checked; the remainder is of unknown origin. This sample gives 70,000 to 85,000 clones in total; roughly three quarters of them show up just once. The ten largest clones add up to approximately 2% of the sample. This material consisted of CD4+ T cells from PBMCs cultured without peptide, taken before COVID-19 vaccination. These receptors came from a human donor who received a COVID-19 vaccine.

This clone was detected only once. This rearrangement joins TRBV7-2 to TRBJ2-2, with 8 bases identical to TRBD1. CDR1 and CDR2 (germline): SGHTA, FQGNSA. The CDR3 is 15 residues long. The junction had 7 bases not matched to a gene; V was cut back by 4 bases and J by 6 bases. In nucleotides, the CDR3 is TGTGCCAGCAGCTGGTTGGACAGGGTCTCCGGGGAGCTGTTTTTT. It encodes CASSWLDRVSGELFF.

The chain recombines TRBV18 with TRBJ1-1; D is unclear. There are 14 residues in the CDR3. The germline V gene has CDR1 KGHSH and CDR2 LQKENI. The V end lost 6 bases, the J end lost 2 bases, and 13 bases lay between the germline ends. The CDR3 spells CASSSQGPNTEAFF. CDR3 DNA: TGTGCCAGCTCGTCCCAAGGCCCTAACACTGAAGCTTTCTTT.

The V and J genes are TRBV5-1 and TRBJ1-4; 7 bases match TRBD1. Per germline, CDR1 SGHRS and CDR2 YFSETQ. J lost 8 bases, V lost 4 bases, and 11 bases had no gene match. The CDR3 loop spans 15 amino acids. The CDR3 is CASSRNGQVGEKLFF. The CDR3 DNA is TGCGCCAGCAGCAGGAACGGACAGGTTGGCGAAAAACTGTTTTTT.

J is TRBJ1-2 and V is TRBV29-1; D remains ambiguous. Trimming removed 7 bases from V and 6 bases from J, with 18 bases in between. CDR1 SQVTM and CDR2 ANQGSEA come from the germline V gene. This CDR3 has 13 amino acids. The CDR3 loop reads CSAPFMGRNGYTF. CDR3 DNA: TGCAGCGCCCCCTTCATGGGCAGGAATGGCTACACCTTC.

This chain connects TRBV7-2 to TRBJ1-2; 9 nucleotides line up with TRBD1. Trimming took 5 bases from V and 8 from J; bases not matched to a gene: 9. The length of the CDR3 is 14 residues. CDR1 is SGHTA, CDR2 FQGNSA, per germline. CDR3 in amino acids: CASSTTGTGSGYTF. CDR3 DNA sequence: TGTGCCAGCAGCACAACCGGGACAGGGTCCGGCTACACCTTC. The whole variable domain, remainder taken from reference TRBV7-2 and TRBJ1-2, is GAGVSQSPSNKVTEKGKDVELRCDPISGHTALYWYRQSLGQGLEFLIYFQGNSAPDKSGLPSDRFSAERTGGSVSTLTIQRTQQEDSAVYLCASSTTGTGSGYTFGSGTRLTVV.

The chain uses TRBV7-3 and TRBJ1-1; 7 nucleotides match TRBD1. CDR3 length: 13 amino acids. Per germline, CDR1 SGHTA and CDR2 FQGTGA. The V and J ends lost 4 bases and 5 bases, in that order; junction bases with no gene match: 4. The CDR3 sequence is CASSYTGVTEAFF. CDR3 DNA sequence: TGTGCCAGCAGCTATACAGGGGTGACTGAAGCTTTCTTT. Full variable domain (outside the CDR3, taken from reference TRBV7-3 and TRBJ1-1): GAGVSQTPSNKVTEKGKYVELRCDPISGHTALYWYRQSLGQGPEFLIYFQGTGAADDSGLPNDRFFAVRPEGSVSTLKIQRTERGDSAVYLCASSYTGVTEAFFGQGTRLTVV.

This chain joins TRBV7-2 and TRBJ1-3; 7 positions agree with TRBD1. The CDR3 loop spans 18 amino acids. Germline CDR1 is SGHTA and CDR2 is FQGNSA. Germline trimming cut 5 bases from V and 3 bases from J; bases unmatched to any gene: 16. The CDR3 here is CASSQVATGQSIGNTIYF. In nucleotides, the CDR3 is TGTGCCAGCAGCCAAGTAGCTACGGGACAGAGTATTGGAAACACCATATATTTT. The variable domain in full, with the rest retrieved from reference TRBV7-2 and TRBJ1-3, is GAGVSQSPSNKVTEKGKDVELRCDPISGHTALYWYRQSLGQGLEFLIYFQGNSAPDKSGLPSDRFSAERTGGSVSTLTIQRTQQEDSAVYLCASSQVATGQSIGNTIYFGEGSWLTVV.

This clone has just a few counts. The gene calls are TRBV30 and TRBJ1-2; 10 nucleotides agree with TRBD1. Germline lookup yields CDR1 GTSNPN and CDR2 SVGIG (reference sequence). The CDR3 has 14 amino acids. V shed 7 bases and J 4 bases; nucleotides not matched to a gene: 9. This CDR3 reads CASKPTGGLYGYTF. For the CDR3, the DNA is TGTGCCTCCAAACCGACAGGGGGCCTCTATGGCTACACCTTC. Drawing the rest from reference TRBV30 and TRBJ1-2, the complete variable domain is SQTIHQWPATLVQPVGSPLSLECTVEGTSNPNLYWYRQAAGRGLQLLFYSVGIGQISSEVPQNLSASRPQDRQFILSSKKLLLSDSGFYLCASKPTGGLYGYTFGSGTRLTVV.

The chain links TRBV19 to TRBJ2-3; tentative D call: TRBD1 (6 bases). This CDR3 contains 16 residues. V gave up 3 bases and J gave up 8 bases, with 21 bases separating them. Germline loops: CDR1 LNHDA, CDR2 SQIVND (reference sequence). CDR3 sequence reads: CASSMRAGAVPGTQYF. As DNA, the CDR3 is TGTGCCAGTAGTATGAGGGCAGGGGCCGTACCGGGTACGCAGTATTTT.

CDR3 coding DNA: TGCAGTGCTAGTCGCCGGGACAAGAGTTTGTGGGACACCATATATTTT. Encoded protein: CSASRRDKSLWDTIYF. This chain links TRBV20-1 with TRBJ1-3; D may be TRBD1 (6 bases). This CDR3 spans 16 amino acids. Looked up from germline, CDR1 is DFQATT and CDR2 is SNEGSKA (reference sequence). Trimming took off 3 bases at V and 8 bases at J, with 23 bases between the two ends.

With respect to this clone: At one of its ends the junction is not consistent with the germline gene, which may arise from a read error. The chain links TRBV7-9 to TRBJ1-5; D is unresolved. The CDR3 consists of 13 residues. CDR1 is SEHNR and CDR2 is FQNEAQ in the germline V gene (reference sequence). CDR3 in amino acids: CASSADGNQLQHF. The CDR3 DNA is TGTGCCAGCAGCGCGGACGGTAATCAGCTCCAGCATTTT.

The V call is TRBV28, the J call TRBJ1-1, with D possibly TRBD1 on 5 matching bases. The CDR3 has 16 amino acids. The V end lost 4 bases, the J end lost 0 bases, and 15 bases lay between the germline ends. Per germline, CDR1 MDHEN and CDR2 SYDVKM. The CDR3 DNA reads TGTGCCAGCAGTTCCCCCCCAGGGCGCCTGAACACTGAAGCTTTCTTT. Amino acid sequence: CASSSPPGRLNTEAFF.

The chain has TRBV7-3 and TRBJ2-7; weak D call: TRBD1 (8 bases). Germline-derived CDR1 and CDR2 are SGHTA and FQGTGA. V gave up 5 bases and J gave up 0 bases, with 20 bases separating them. The CDR3 has 17 amino acids. CDR3 in DNA: TGTGCCAGCAGCCCTAACTTACAGGGGGGGAGCTCCTACGAGCAGTACGTC. The encoded protein is CASSPNLQGGSSYEQYV.

The rearrangement joins TRBV7-2 to TRBJ2-1; unclear D gene. The V end was cut by 3 bases, the J end by 6 bases, with 18 bases between. This CDR3 is 16 amino acids long. From germline, CDR1 is SGHTA and CDR2 FQGNSA. The chain's CDR3 is CASSFLGGKNLNEQFF. CDR3 coding DNA: TGTGCCAGCAGCTTCCTAGGCGGTAAAAACCTCAATGAGCAGTTCTTC.

This chain connects TRBV5-1 to TRBJ2-3, with 8 positions matching TRBD2. V shed 4 bases, J shed 6 bases, and the junction held 7 bases outside the gene matches. Per the germline V gene, CDR1 is SGHRS and CDR2 is YFSETQ. The length of the CDR3 is 14 residues. CDR3 nucleotides: TGCGCCAGCAGCCCAGGGACTAGAGATGATACGCAGTATTTT. It codes for CASSPGTRDDTQYF. The full variable domain, completed using reference TRBV5-1 and TRBJ2-3, is KAGVTQTPRYLIKTRGQQVTLSCSPISGHRSVSWYQQTPGQGLQFLFEYFSETQRNKGNFPGRFSGRQFSNSRSEMNVSTLELGDSALYLCASSPGTRDDTQYFGPGTRLTVL.

The rearrangement uses TRBV2 and TRBJ2-3; D might be TRBD1 (5 bases). The CDR3 runs to 15 residues. The germline V and J ends were trimmed by 5 bases and 5 bases, with 17 bases remaining between them. Germline V gives CDR1 SNHLY, CDR2 FYNNEI. The CDR3: CASSRTHSWGDTQYF. CDR3 nucleotide sequence: TGTGCCAGCAGTAGGACACACTCTTGGGGAGATACGCAGTATTTT.

The V and J genes are TRBV5-4 and TRBJ2-1; 12 nucleotides line up with TRBD2. The CDR3 sequence is 18 residues long. V was clipped by 3 bases and J by 2 bases; unmatched bases: 9. Germline V gene sequence: CDR1 SGHNT, CDR2 YYREEE (reference sequence). DNA of the CDR3: TGTGCCAGCAGCTCAAAGACTAGCGGGGGTTTCACCTACAATGAGCAGTTCTTC. Translated: CASSSKTSGGFTYNEQFF.

V gene TRBV25-1 combines with J gene TRBJ2-1, with 13 bases matching TRBD2. The CDR3 spans 14 residues. The germline V gene has CDR1 MGHDK and CDR2 SYGVNS. V trimming: 2 bases; J trimming: 15 bases; junction bases outside the gene matches: 7. The CDR3, as DNA: TGTGCCAGCAGTGAACCTGGACTAGCGGGGGTAGTGTTCTTC. It codes for CASSEPGLAGVVFF.

This clone came up a few times. This chain joins TRBV7-9 and TRBJ1-5, with D perhaps matching TRBD1 (5 bases). The CDR3 runs 13 residues. V lost 5 bases and J lost 3, with 8 bases in between. Germline V gene sequence: CDR1 SEHNR, CDR2 FQNEAQ (reference sequence). CDR3 sequence (DNA): TGTGCCAGCAGCCGGGGACCCAATCAGCCCCAGCATTTT. This translates into CASSRGPNQPQHF. The full variable domain, completed using reference TRBV7-9 and TRBJ1-5, is DTGVSQNPRHKITKRGQNVTFRCDPISEHNRLYWYRQTLGQGPEFLTYFQNEAQLEKSRLLSDRFSAERPKGSFSTLEIQRTEQGDSAMYLCASSRGPNQPQHFGDGTRLSIL.

The chain couples TRBV7-3 to TRBJ1-1; D not resolved. From germline, CDR1 is SGHTA and CDR2 FQGTGA. CDR3 length equals 15 residues. The V and J ends lost 5 bases and 1 base respectively, with 14 bases between them. CDR3 DNA: TGTGCCAGCAGCCGCGACCGAATCGGGAACACTGAAGCTTTCTTT. Its protein product is CASSRDRIGNTEAFF.

This clone was counted a few times. The gene calls are TRBV5-1 and TRBJ2-3, with D possibly matching TRBD1 (5 bases). V shed 0 bases and J shed 6 bases, with 11 bases lying between them. Germline V gene data show CDR1 as SGHRS and CDR2 as YFSETQ. This CDR3 is 14 amino acids long. CDR3 sequence: CASSLAGARDTQYF. CDR3 in DNA: TGCGCCAGCAGCTTGGCTGGGGCCCGGGATACGCAGTATTTT.

The chain is built from TRBV7-2 and TRBJ2-3; no reliable D call. The germline CDR1 and CDR2 sequences are SGHTA and FQGNSA. The CDR3 totals 15 residues. The ends were cut back, 4 bases at V and 3 bases at J, with 14 bases in the middle. CDR3 sequence reads: CASSSMGLGTDTQYF. CDR3 nucleotide sequence: TGTGCCAGCAGCTCGATGGGCCTGGGGACAGATACGCAGTATTTT.

The chain has TRBV6-1 and TRBJ2-4, with D uncertain. V was shortened by 3 bases and J by 2 bases, with 17 bases between the two germline ends. CDR1 is MNHNS and CDR2 is SASEGT in the germline V gene. This CDR3 comprises 17 residues. The CDR3 loop is CASSEPHPRETKNIQYF. For the CDR3, the DNA is TGTGCCAGCAGTGAGCCTCACCCGCGAGAGACCAAAAACATTCAGTACTTC.